This T cell receptor (beta chain) was sequenced for a study of blood T cell repertoires in COVID-19. The CDR3 loop spans 13 amino acids. Per germline, CDR1 SNHLY and CDR2 FYNNEI. The V gene lost 7 bases and the J gene lost 0 bases, with 9 bases spanning the gap. Libraries were prepared by immunoSEQ multiplex PCR; TCRdb keeps only in-frame clonotypes and omits some of them. The table has approximately 270,000 clones, approximately 90% seen once. This TCR derives from a woman in her thirties with acute COVID-19. Sequencing was carried out using PBMCs or T cells enriched from blood (not recorded which). The rearrangement links TRBV2 to TRBJ1-1; D remains ambiguous. CDR3 sequence reads: CASIGLLNTEAFF. CDR3 in DNA: TGTGCCAGCATTGGGCTTTTGAACACTGAAGCTTTCTTT.